This T cell receptor beta chain came from a study of shared clonotypes between healthy human individuals (dated by TCRdb to the early 2020s). Describing the broader study: A couple of women and a few men aged 18 to 49 years were included in the cohort. For each donor, three plates each were used for CD4 naive and CD4 memory, two plates were used for CD8 naive, and one plate was used for CD8 memory. Between about 0.85 and 9.5 billion PBMCs per donor were obtained by leukapheresis. The study deeply sequenced blood TCR repertoires of five healthy adults to estimate repertoire size and the extent of clonotype sharing between individuals. Libraries were prepared and TCR repertoires were sequenced by different laboratories using diverse techniques, in order to increase sequencing depth and limit assay-specific biases.

Comments on this clone: Its antigen remains unidentified. It has no much larger one-base neighbor in the sample; base qualities were not kept. Other DNA sequences in this sample translate to the same CDR3.

Using the deep immunoSEQ assay, multiplex PCR amplified TCR CDR3 regions from genomic DNA. Extracted genomic DNA from each cell subset was distributed evenly across all wells of several immunoSEQ 96-well plates, and each plate was treated as a replicate. For sorted subsets, around 200 ng genomic DNA, equal to tens of thousands of T cell genomes, was loaded into each replicate PCR. Purified libraries were quantified with a Qubit 3.0 fluorometer, sized on a Bioanalyzer 2100, and re-quantified with the KAPA Library Quantification kit. Every immunoSEQ 96-well plate was sequenced on a dedicated single-read 150-cycle Illumina NextSeq 550 flow cell. On the study's bioinformatics: The immunoSEQ output contained only junctional sequences without quality scores, so filtering could not match that applied to full-length reads. Sequences were annotated with PyIR, a Python wrapper for IgBLAST v1.9, using IMGT germline references to assign V/J genes and CDR3. Reads with weak V/J assignments (E-value above 1e-6), missing CDR3, stop codons, out-of-frame junctions, or ambiguous translated residues were removed. V3J clonotypes were defined as sequences sharing an identical inferred V gene, J gene, and CDR3 amino acid sequence. Percentage overlap between repertoires was computed as shared unique clonotypes divided by the size of the smaller repertoire. Repertoire richness was assessed with RTK rarefaction, the Chao1 estimator, and Recon v2.1 estimates of unobserved clonotypes. OLGA was used to compute generation probabilities for all TCRbeta clonotypes that the gDNA method yielded from several donors. The immuneACCESS repertoire file appears here via TCRdb, limited to in-frame rearrangements. These files lack a portion of the clones; in checked studies, under half of the deficit traces to unresolved V genes, and the cause of the others is not known. V, J and clone size are those of that table, while D and trimming were read from the DNA. Recorded for this sample are about 1,900,000 clones; just under 95% of them occurred a single time. The ten largest clonotypes hold more than 0.95% of the sample.

CD8 naive samples consisted of CD45RO-negative cells that were positively selected for CCR7, yielding a CD45RA+CCR7+ population without TemRA cells. Healthy HIV-negative adults with no recently reported acute infections or vaccinations were included as donors. Every donor was a Caucasian adult residing in Nashville, Tennessee, USA. Blood was collected by leukapheresis, and PBMCs were isolated by Ficoll-Histopaque density gradient centrifugation and then cryopreserved in liquid nitrogen vapor phase. Analytical flow cytometry was used to check the purity and quantity of each magnetically sorted T cell population. Genomic DNA was isolated from every sorted fraction and measured by UV absorbance on a Nanodrop 2000c. The CDR3 sequence holds 13 residues, the cysteine and phenylalanine included. Of the read, only the CDR3 DNA is kept; its 39 bases are in frame from base 1. CDR1 and CDR2 were assigned from the germline V gene as SGDLS and YYNGEE. Relative to germline, V is 0 bases shorter and J is 4 bases shorter, with 7 bases between their ends.

Overall results and qualifications from the work: Rarefaction of sorted-subset datasets indicated incomplete sequencing despite the large sequencing depth. Clonotypes shared by all four sorted-subset donors showed higher generation probabilities than non-shared clonotypes. The genetic and exposure-history diversity represented was limited by the small number of donors. Pairwise subsampling led to the expectation that sequencing depth would affect the degree of clonotype sharing among donors. Larger estimated clonotype richness was generally found for naive subsets than for memory subsets. Sharing across a handful of donors was observed for about 5% of naive CD4, over 3% of naive CD8, over 2% of memory CD4, and roughly 0.43% of memory CD8 clonotypes. Sampling was limited to blood, and TCR repertoires in tissue likely differ from TCR repertoires in blood.

Sequencing was done on a sample of naive CD8+ T cells sorted from blood. Taken with the paper, the label for cell subset or site translates to: CD45RA+CCR7+. The TCR comes from a man between 18 and 35 years old in good health. The V gene is TRBV9 and the J gene is TRBJ2-5; the D gene cannot be named for sure. The DNA is as follows: TGTGCCAGCAGCGTAGGCTCGGGAGAGACCCAGTACTTC. Its protein reads: CASSVGSGETQYF.